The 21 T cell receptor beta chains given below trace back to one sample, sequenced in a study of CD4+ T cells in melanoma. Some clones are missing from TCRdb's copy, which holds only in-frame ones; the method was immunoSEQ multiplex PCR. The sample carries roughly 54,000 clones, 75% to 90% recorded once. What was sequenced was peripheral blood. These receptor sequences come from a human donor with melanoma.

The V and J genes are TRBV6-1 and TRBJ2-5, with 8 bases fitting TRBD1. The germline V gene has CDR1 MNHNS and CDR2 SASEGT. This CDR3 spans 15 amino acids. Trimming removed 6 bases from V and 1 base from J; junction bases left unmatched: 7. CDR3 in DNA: TGTGCCAGCAGCGCCCAGCAGGGGGCCCAAGAGACCCAGTACTTC. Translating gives CASSAQQGAQETQYF.

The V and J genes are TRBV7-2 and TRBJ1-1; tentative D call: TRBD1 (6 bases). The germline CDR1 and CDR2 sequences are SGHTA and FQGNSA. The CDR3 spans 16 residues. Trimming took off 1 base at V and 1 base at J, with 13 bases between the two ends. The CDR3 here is CASSLGGGRTNTEAFF. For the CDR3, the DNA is TGTGCCAGCAGCTTAGGGGGGGGCAGGACGAACACTGAAGCTTTCTTT. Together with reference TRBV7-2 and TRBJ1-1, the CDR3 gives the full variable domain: GAGVSQSPSNKVTEKGKDVELRCDPISGHTALYWYRQSLGQGLEFLIYFQGNSAPDKSGLPSDRFSAERTGGSVSTLTIQRTQQEDSAVYLCASSLGGGRTNTEAFFGQGTRLTVV.

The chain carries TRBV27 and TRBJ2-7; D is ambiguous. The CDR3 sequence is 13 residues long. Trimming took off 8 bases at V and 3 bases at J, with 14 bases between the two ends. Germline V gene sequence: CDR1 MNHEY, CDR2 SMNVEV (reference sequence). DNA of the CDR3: TGTGCCAGCGCTCACTCGTTCTACTACGAGCAGTACTTC. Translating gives CASAHSFYYEQYF.

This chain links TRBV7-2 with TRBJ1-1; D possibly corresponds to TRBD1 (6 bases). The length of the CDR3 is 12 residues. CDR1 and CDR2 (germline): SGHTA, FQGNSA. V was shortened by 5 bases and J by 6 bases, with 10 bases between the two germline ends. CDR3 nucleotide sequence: TGTGCCAGCAGCCTAGGGGGACCTGAAGCTTTCTTT. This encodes CASSLGGPEAFF.

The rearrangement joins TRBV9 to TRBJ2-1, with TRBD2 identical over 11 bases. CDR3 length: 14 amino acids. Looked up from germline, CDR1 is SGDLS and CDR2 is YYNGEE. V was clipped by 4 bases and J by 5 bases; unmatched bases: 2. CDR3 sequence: CASSYSGGDNEQFF. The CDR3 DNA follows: TGTGCCAGCAGCTATAGCGGGGGGGACAATGAGCAGTTCTTC.

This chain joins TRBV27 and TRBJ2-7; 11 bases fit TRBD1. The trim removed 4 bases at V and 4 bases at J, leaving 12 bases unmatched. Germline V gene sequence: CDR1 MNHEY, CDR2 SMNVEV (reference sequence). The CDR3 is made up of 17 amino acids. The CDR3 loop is CASSYESPGQGGYEQYF. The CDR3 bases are TGTGCCAGCAGTTACGAGTCCCCGGGACAGGGGGGATACGAGCAGTACTTC.

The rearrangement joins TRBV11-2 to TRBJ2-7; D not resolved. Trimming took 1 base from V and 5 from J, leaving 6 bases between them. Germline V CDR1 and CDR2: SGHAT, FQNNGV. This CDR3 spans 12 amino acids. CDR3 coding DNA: TGTGCCAGCAGCTTAGTCATGGACGAGCAGTACTTC. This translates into CASSLVMDEQYF.

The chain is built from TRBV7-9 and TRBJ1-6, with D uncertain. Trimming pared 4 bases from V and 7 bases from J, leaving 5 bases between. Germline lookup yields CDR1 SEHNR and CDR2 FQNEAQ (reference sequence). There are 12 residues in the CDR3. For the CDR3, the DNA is TGTGCCAGCAGCTCTATGAATTCACCCCTCCACTTT. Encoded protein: CASSSMNSPLHF.

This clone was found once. The CDR3 nucleotides are TGTGCCAGCAGCTCGAACACAGGGGGTGGCTACACCTTC. It translates to CASSSNTGGGYTF. This chain joins TRBV11-2 and TRBJ1-2, with TRBD1 matching over 8 bases. The germline V gene encodes CDR1 SGHAT and CDR2 FQNNGV. CDR3 size: 13 residues. Trimming removed 4 bases from V and 7 bases from J; junction bases left unmatched: 5. Complete variable domain (other parts from reference TRBV11-2 and TRBJ1-2): EAGVAQSPRYKIIEKRQSVAFWCNPISGHATLYWYQQILGQGPKLLIQFQNNGVVDDSQLPKDRFSAERLKGVDSTLKIQPAKLEDSAVYLCASSSNTGGGYTFGSGTRLTVV.

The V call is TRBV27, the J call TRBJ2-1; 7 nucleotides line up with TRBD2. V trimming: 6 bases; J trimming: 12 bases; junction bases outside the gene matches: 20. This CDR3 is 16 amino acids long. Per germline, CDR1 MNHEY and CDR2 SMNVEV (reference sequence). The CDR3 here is CASSTPGVKRLARQFF. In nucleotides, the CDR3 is TGTGCCAGCAGCACCCCCGGGGTCAAAAGACTAGCTAGGCAGTTCTTC.

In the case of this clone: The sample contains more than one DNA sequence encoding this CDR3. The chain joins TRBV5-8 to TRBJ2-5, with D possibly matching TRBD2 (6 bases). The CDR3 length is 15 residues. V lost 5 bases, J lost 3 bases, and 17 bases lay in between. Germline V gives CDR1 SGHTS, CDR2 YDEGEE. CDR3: CASSFHRDSEETQYF. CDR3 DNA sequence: TGTGCCAGCAGTTTCCACCGGGACTCCGAAGAGACCCAGTACTTC.

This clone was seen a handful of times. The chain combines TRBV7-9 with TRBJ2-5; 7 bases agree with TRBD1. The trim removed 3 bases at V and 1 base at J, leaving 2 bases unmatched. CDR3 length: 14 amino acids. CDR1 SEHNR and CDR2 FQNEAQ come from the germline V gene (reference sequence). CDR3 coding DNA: TGTGCCAGCAGCTTGACAGGGCCCCAAGAGACCCAGTACTTC. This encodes CASSLTGPQETQYF. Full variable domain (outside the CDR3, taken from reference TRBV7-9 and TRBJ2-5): DTGVSQNPRHKITKRGQNVTFRCDPISEHNRLYWYRQTLGQGPEFLTYFQNEAQLEKSRLLSDRFSAERPKGSFSTLEIQRTEQGDSAMYLCASSLTGPQETQYFGPGTRLLVL.

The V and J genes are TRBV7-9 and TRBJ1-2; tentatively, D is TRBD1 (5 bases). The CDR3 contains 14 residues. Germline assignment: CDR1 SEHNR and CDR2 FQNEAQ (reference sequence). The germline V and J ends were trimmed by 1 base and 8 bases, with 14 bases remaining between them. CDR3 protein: CASSLEARVGGYTF. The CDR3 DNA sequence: TGTGCCAGCAGCTTAGAGGCCAGGGTCGGGGGCTACACCTTC.

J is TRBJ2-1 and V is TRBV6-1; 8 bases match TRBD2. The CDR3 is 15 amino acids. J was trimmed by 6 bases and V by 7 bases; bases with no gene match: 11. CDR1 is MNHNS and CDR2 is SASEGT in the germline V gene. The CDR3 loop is CASTSGGADGNEQFF. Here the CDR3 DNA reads TGTGCCAGCACCTCCGGGGGGGCTGATGGCAATGAGCAGTTCTTC.

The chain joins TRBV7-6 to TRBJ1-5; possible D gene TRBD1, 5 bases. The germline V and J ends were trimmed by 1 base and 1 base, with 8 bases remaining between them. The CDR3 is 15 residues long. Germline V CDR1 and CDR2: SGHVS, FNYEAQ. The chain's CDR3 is CASSLEAGSNQPQHF. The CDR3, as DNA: TGTGCCAGCAGCTTAGAGGCAGGGAGCAATCAGCCCCAGCATTTT.

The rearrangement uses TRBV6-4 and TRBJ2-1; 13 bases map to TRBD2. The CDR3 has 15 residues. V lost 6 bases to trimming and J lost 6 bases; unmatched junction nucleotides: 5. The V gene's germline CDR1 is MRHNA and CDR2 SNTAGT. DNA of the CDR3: TGTGCCAGCAGGGAGACTAGCGGGGGGAGCAATGAGCAGTTCTTC. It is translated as CASRETSGGSNEQFF.

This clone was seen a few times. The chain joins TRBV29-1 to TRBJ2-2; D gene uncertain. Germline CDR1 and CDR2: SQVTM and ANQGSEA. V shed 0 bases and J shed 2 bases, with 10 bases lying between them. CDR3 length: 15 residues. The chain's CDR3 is CSVEERQKNTGELFF. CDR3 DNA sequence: TGCAGCGTTGAAGAGCGGCAGAAAAACACCGGGGAGCTGTTTTTT.

The chain's CDR3 is CASSLDVRGNQPQHF. As DNA, the CDR3 is TGTGCCAGCAGCTTAGATGTCCGAGGGAATCAGCCCCAGCATTTT. The V gene is TRBV11-2, the J gene TRBJ1-5, with no clear D. The germline gives CDR1 SGHAT, CDR2 FQNNGV. The ends were cut back, 0 bases at V and 4 bases at J, with 10 bases in the middle. This CDR3 is 15 amino acids long.

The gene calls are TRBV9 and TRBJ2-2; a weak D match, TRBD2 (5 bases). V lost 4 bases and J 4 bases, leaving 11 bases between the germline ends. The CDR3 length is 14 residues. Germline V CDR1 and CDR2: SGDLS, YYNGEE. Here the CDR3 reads CASSLLGVTGELFF. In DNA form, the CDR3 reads TGTGCCAGCAGCCTACTCGGGGTCACCGGGGAGCTGTTTTTT.

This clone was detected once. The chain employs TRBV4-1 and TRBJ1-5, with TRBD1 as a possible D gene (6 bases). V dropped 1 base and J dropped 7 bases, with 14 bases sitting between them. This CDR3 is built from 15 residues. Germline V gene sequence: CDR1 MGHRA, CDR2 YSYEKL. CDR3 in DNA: TGCGCCAGCAGCCAAGCCGGGGGCGGAGTACAGCCCCAGCATTTT. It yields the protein CASSQAGGGVQPQHF.

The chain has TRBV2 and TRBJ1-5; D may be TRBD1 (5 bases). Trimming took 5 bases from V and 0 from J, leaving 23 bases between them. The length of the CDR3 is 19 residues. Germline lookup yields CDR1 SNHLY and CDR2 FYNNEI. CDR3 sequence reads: CASSSPRGLGHFSNQPQHF. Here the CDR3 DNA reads TGTGCCAGCAGTTCCCCAAGGGGACTCGGTCACTTTAGCAATCAGCCCCAGCATTTT.